Below, 21 T cell receptor beta chains from the same sample are listed, as sequenced in a study of T cell repertoires in cytomegalovirus infection. For these TCRs, the target antigens are not known. TCRdb processed the reads anew with MiXCR; each CDR3 protein has one entry. The sample lists roughly 80,000 distinct CDR3 sequences, 35% to 45% occurring once. The sequences come from CD8+ T cells from cultured PBMCs, collected from culture after CMV antigen stimulation. The source of these receptors is a human donor in good health (CMV status not recorded). Some clones in this sample may be carry-over from other donors' samples.

This chain uses TRBV11-3 with TRBJ2-2; 11 bases map to TRBD1. V lost 6 bases and J lost 7; bases outside the gene matches: 7. The CDR3 runs to 15 residues. The germline V gene has CDR1 SGHNT and CDR2 YENEEA. CDR3 DNA sequence: TGTGCCAGCAGGTCCCGGGACAGGGGGGACGGGGAGCTGTTTTTT. The encoded protein is CASRSRDRGDGELFF.

V usage is TRBV12-3 or TRBV12-4 and J usage is TRBJ1-2; 9 nucleotides line up with TRBD1. V lost 6 bases, J lost 2 bases, and 1 base stayed unmatched. This CDR3 has 13 amino acids. CDR3 sequence (DNA): TGTGCCAGCAGGGACAGGGGCAACTATGGCTACACCTTC. As protein: CASRDRGNYGYTF.

V is TRBV7-4 and J is TRBJ1-4; 9 bases match TRBD1. CDR3 length equals 14 residues. The germline V gene has CDR1 SGHVT and CDR2 SQSDAQ. The V gene end was trimmed by 6 bases and the J gene end by 8 bases; junction bases not matched to a gene: 7. The CDR3 is CASSPTGGREKLFF. In DNA, the CDR3 is TGTGCCAGCAGTCCTACAGGGGGCCGGGAAAAACTGTTTTTT.

J is TRBJ1-6 and V is TRBV6-1; TRBD1 is a possible D gene (6 bases). Between the trimmed V and J ends, which lost 7 bases and 9 bases, there was a span of 19 bases. Per the germline V gene, CDR1 is MNHNS and CDR2 is SASEGT. The CDR3 is 15 residues long. The CDR3 reads CASTGGGREVSPLHF. CDR3 nucleotides: TGTGCCAGCACCGGCGGGGGCCGTGAGGTTTCACCCCTCCACTTT.

The J gene is TRBJ2-1, the V gene TRBV2, with D perhaps given as TRBD1 or TRBD2 (5 bases each). CDR1 SNHLY and CDR2 FYNNEI come from the germline V gene. This CDR3 comprises 15 residues. The germline V and J ends were trimmed by 7 bases and 0 bases, with 13 bases remaining between them. CDR3 sequence (DNA): TGTGCCAGCAACCCTGAGGGGAGCTCCTACAATGAGCAGTTCTTC. The encoded protein is CASNPEGSSYNEQFF.

This clonotype has just one count. The chain links TRBV6-5 to TRBJ2-5; TRBD1 or TRBD2 may be the D gene (6 bases each). CDR1 MNHEY and CDR2 SVGAGI come from the germline V gene. The CDR3 consists of 14 residues. V was pared by 6 bases and J by 6 bases, with 17 bases between. For the CDR3, the DNA is TGTGCCAGCAGCCTAGGGCCGGGGGCCAAGACCCAGTACTTC. This encodes CASSLGPGAKTQYF.

The chain joins TRBV20-1 to TRBJ2-4; no clear D. Germline assignment: CDR1 DFQATT and CDR2 SNEGSKA (reference sequence). The CDR3 contains 16 residues. Trimming took 3 bases from V and 0 from J, leaving 15 bases between them. CDR3 sequence reads: CSARSDEPIAKNIQYF. DNA for the CDR3: TGCAGTGCTAGGTCGGACGAGCCGATAGCCAAAAACATTCAGTACTTC.

CDR3 loop: CASSEQGQPQHF. The CDR3 nucleotides are TGTGCCAGCAGTGAACAGGGGCAGCCCCAGCATTTT. This chain uses TRBV2 with TRBJ1-5; D is perhaps TRBD1 (6 bases). V was shortened by 2 bases and J by 7 bases, with 6 bases between the two germline ends. CDR1 SNHLY and CDR2 FYNNEI come from the germline V gene. The CDR3 totals 12 residues.

This clonotype was detected once. The chain combines TRBV6-4 with TRBJ1-1; 7 bases are a match to TRBD1. Germline V gene data show CDR1 as MRHNA and CDR2 as SNTAGT. CDR3 size: 17 residues. Trimming took 0 bases from V and 3 from J; bases not matched to a gene: 10. CDR3 amino acids: CASSDSPGQRRYTEAFF. CDR3 DNA: TGTGCCAGCAGTGACTCCCCGGGACAGAGAAGGTACACTGAAGCTTTCTTT.

The CDR3 coding sequence is TGTGCCAGCAGCTTAGTTCCTAGCGGGGGAAGCTCCTACAATGAGCAGTTCTTC. This translates into CASSLVPSGGSSYNEQFF. The chain recombines TRBV11-2 with TRBJ2-1; 10 bases are shared with TRBD2. The V gene end was trimmed by 1 base and the J gene end by 0 bases; junction bases not matched to a gene: 6. The CDR3 is 18 residues long. Per the germline V gene, CDR1 is SGHAT and CDR2 is FQNNGV.

Concerning this clonotype itself: An end of the junction does not agree with germline; a read error may underlie this. The J gene is TRBJ1-5, the V gene TRBV5-3, with a weak D call TRBD1 (6 bases). TRBV5-3 belongs to the ORF category, with a function that is uncertain. The CDR3 length is 15 residues. DNA of the CDR3: TGTGCCAGCAGCTCTCAGGGGTCTAGCAATCAGCCCCAGCATTTT. Translating gives CASSSQGSSNQPQHF.

This chain connects TRBV20-1 to TRBJ2-7; possibly TRBD2 for D (6 bases). The CDR3 has 13 amino acids. V was trimmed by 1 base and J by 6 bases, leaving 13 bases between them. Germline CDR1 DFQATT, CDR2 SNEGSKA (reference sequence). The CDR3: CSARGGLSFEQYF. CDR3 in DNA: TGCAGTGCTAGAGGGGGACTCTCTTTCGAGCAGTACTTC.

The count of this clonotype is one. The rearrangement uses TRBV6-1 and TRBJ1-4; 9 bases align to TRBD1. The J segment lost 0 bases and the V segment lost 7 bases, leaving 9 bases of the junction unmatched. Germline V gene data show CDR1 as MNHNS and CDR2 as SASEGT. This CDR3 has 17 residues. This CDR3 reads CASKPGQGHATNEKLFF. CDR3 in DNA: TGTGCCAGCAAACCGGGACAGGGCCATGCAACTAATGAAAAACTGTTTTTT.

The chain links TRBV11-2 to TRBJ2-2, with 7 bases lining up with TRBD1. Per germline, CDR1 SGHAT and CDR2 FQNNGV. Losses at the gene ends were 7 bases for V and 6 bases for J; bases not matched to a gene: 11. The CDR3 totals 15 residues. CDR3 protein: CASTDREGLAGELFF. The DNA of the CDR3 is TGTGCCAGCACCGACAGGGAAGGATTGGCCGGGGAGCTGTTTTTT.

This clonotype was found a few times. J is TRBJ2-7 and V is TRBV6-1; D might be TRBD1 (5 bases). V shed 5 bases and J shed 1 base, with 15 bases lying between them. This CDR3 is built from 15 residues. Germline CDR1 reads MNHNS; CDR2 reads SASEGT. The CDR3: CASSIAEQASYEQYF. CDR3 DNA: TGTGCCAGCAGTATAGCTGAACAGGCATCCTACGAGCAGTACTTC.

The chain links TRBV10-3 to TRBJ1-5; D is ambiguous. The germline V gene has CDR1 ENHRY and CDR2 SYGVKD. The CDR3 covers 15 residues. Trimming removed 0 bases from V and 10 bases from J, with 16 bases in between. In nucleotides, the CDR3 is TGTGCCATCAGTGAGTCGGAGGCAGCTGGGCGACCCCAGCATTTT. Translating gives CAISESEAAGRPQHF.

This clonotype was observed a handful of times. The chain uses TRBV4-1 and TRBJ1-5, with a weak D call TRBD1 (5 bases). The CDR3 has 17 amino acids. Looked up from germline, CDR1 is MGHRA and CDR2 is YSYEKL. Trimming took off 1 base at V and 3 bases at J, with 16 bases between the two ends. CDR3 protein: CASSQVMGEGNNQPQHF. In DNA, the CDR3 is TGCGCCAGCAGCCAAGTCATGGGGGAGGGCAACAATCAGCCCCAGCATTTT.

The chain combines TRBV6-5 with TRBJ2-3, with TRBD2 matching 9 bases. The trim removed 2 bases at V and 4 bases at J, leaving 4 bases unmatched. Looked up from germline, CDR1 is MNHEY and CDR2 is SVGAGI. There are 15 residues in the CDR3. The CDR3 DNA reads TGTGCCAGCAGTTACGGTAGCGGGGGATCAGATACGCAGTATTTT. Protein sequence: CASSYGSGGSDTQYF.

The chain links TRBV19 to TRBJ1-5, with TRBD1 matching over 7 bases. V lost 7 bases and J lost 4; bases outside the gene matches: 10. Looked up from germline, CDR1 is LNHDA and CDR2 is SQIVND (reference sequence). There are 15 residues in the CDR3. CDR3 residues: CASTPGQLENQPQHF. DNA for the CDR3: TGTGCCAGTACCCCGGGACAGTTAGAGAATCAGCCCCAGCATTTT. The variable domain in full, with the rest retrieved from reference TRBV19 and TRBJ1-5, is DGGITQSPKYLFRKEGQNVTLSCEQNLNHDAMYWYRQDPGQGLRLIYYSQIVNDFQKGDIAEGYSVSREKKESFPLTVTSAQKNPTAFYLCASTPGQLENQPQHFGDGTRLSIL.

A note on this clonotype: One end of the junction varies from germline; a read error may be responsible. V is TRBV7-2 and J is TRBJ2-1; 7 positions match TRBD1. Germline V lookup: CDR1 SGHTA, CDR2 FQGNSA. The CDR3 covers 15 residues. In nucleotides, the CDR3 is TGTGCCAGCAGCTCTAACAGGGGCCCCTACAATGGGCAGTTCTTC. This codes for CASSSNRGPYNGQFF.

The chain links TRBV4-1 to TRBJ2-7; D is unclear. The CDR3 has 13 amino acids. The ends were cut back, 1 base at V and 5 bases at J, with 9 bases in the middle. Per germline, CDR1 MGHRA and CDR2 YSYEKL. The CDR3 DNA is TGCGCCAGCAGCCAAGGTAACCTGAACGAGCAGTACTTC. As protein: CASSQGNLNEQYF.